Detailed here is one TCR beta chain. The target antigen is unknown. Diagnoses were established using clinical symptoms, serum thyroxine and TRAb, thyroid ultrasound and orbital computed tomography. The CDR3 has 16 amino acids. The V and J ends lost 1 base and 5 bases respectively, with 18 bases between them. Germline V gene data show CDR1 as SGHAT and CDR2 as FQNNGV. The investigators amplified TCR beta CDR3 regions from RNA transcripts. First-round RT-PCR with HTBI primers amplified the TCR CDR3 region. TCRdb itself ran the multiplex PCR reads through MiXCR, one entry per CDR3 protein. The table lists around 290,000 distinct CDR3 sequences, about 14% of them singletons. The data originate from a study of T cells in Graves' hyperthyroidism and ophthalmopathy. The wider study: Peripheral blood was drawn at first diagnosis, prior to all treatment.

Overall study findings and caveats: Researchers report that a 13 V-J model separated ophthalmopathy from stable hyperthyroidism. Appearing also in blood were most of the thyroid clonotypes expanded above 0.001.

The sequenced sample consisted of blood. The receptor's source is a woman in her thirties with Graves' hyperthyroidism that later progressed to Graves' ophthalmopathy. The V call is TRBV11-2, the J call TRBJ2-7; D may be TRBD1 or TRBD2 (5 bases each). CDR3 residues: CASSLVAGTSGNEQYF. Written as DNA, the CDR3 is TGTGCCAGCAGCTTAGTTGCCGGGACCTCGGGGAACGAGCAGTACTTC.